These 22 T cell receptor beta chains share one sample of origin, sequenced in a study of T cells in Graves' hyperthyroidism and ophthalmopathy. RNA transcripts yielded amplified TCR beta CDR3 regions. HTBI primers were used for first-round RT-PCR of the TCR CDR3. TCRdb redid the calling of the multiplex PCR reads with MiXCR, one entry per CDR3 protein. The data contain 450,000 to 700,000 distinct CDR3 sequences, approximately 44% of them singletons. What was sequenced was peripheral blood or thyroid tissue (not recorded which). The receptors derive from an adult woman with Graves' disease, either hyperthyroidism or ophthalmopathy (not recorded which).

CDR3 nucleotides: TGCAGAAACGCGGGCACCGGGGAGCTGTTTTTT. It codes for CRNAGTGELFF. V is TRBV20-1 and J is TRBJ2-2; maybe TRBD2 (5 bases). Germline CDR1 and CDR2: DFQATT and SNEGSKA (reference sequence). The CDR3 consists of 11 residues.

Comment on this clonotype: Just one base apart from a much larger clone, this may be a read error. This rearrangement joins TRBV27 to TRBJ2-5, with D unclear. The CDR3 consists of 15 residues. V gave up 1 base and J gave up 5 bases, with 14 bases separating them. Germline loops: CDR1 MNHEY, CDR2 SMNVEV (reference sequence). CDR3 amino acids: CASSLYRSLIETQYF. In DNA, the CDR3 is TGTGCCAGCAGTTTATACCGCAGTTTGATCGAGACCCAGTACTTC.

This clonotype occurred once. The chain is built from TRBV10-3 and TRBJ1-2, with D hard to call. The CDR3 contains 13 residues. Between the trimmed V and J ends, which lost 3 bases and 5 bases, there was a span of 10 bases. Germline V lookup: CDR1 ENHRY, CDR2 SYGVKD. Written as DNA, the CDR3 is TGTGCCATCAGTGAATATGTTCGGTATGGCTACACCTTC. Protein product: CAISEYVRYGYTF.

This clonotype was detected only a few times. The junction and the germline gene differ at one end; a read error may be behind it. The V call is TRBV15, the J call TRBJ1-2, with D hard to call. This CDR3 contains 13 residues. The germline V gene encodes CDR1 LNHNV and CDR2 YYDKDF (reference sequence). The CDR3 is CATSRGAEFSSDF. Here the CDR3 DNA reads TGTGCCACCAGCAGAGGGGCGGAATTTTCGAGCGACTTC.

Ten or more counts support this clonotype. The J gene is TRBJ2-7, the V gene TRBV6-5; perhaps TRBD1 as D (6 bases). The CDR3 loop spans 14 amino acids. Trimming removed 6 bases from V and 2 bases from J, with 14 bases in between. From germline, CDR1 is MNHEY and CDR2 SVGAGI. The CDR3, as DNA: TGTGCCAGCAGACGGACAGTTTTGGCCTACGAGCAGTACTTC. Translation gives CASRRTVLAYEQYF.

The chain has TRBV10-3 and TRBJ2-2; D is undetermined. The CDR3 has 12 residues. V was pared by 2 bases and J by 7 bases, with 5 bases between. CDR1 and CDR2 (germline): ENHRY, SYGVKD. CDR3 region: CAISEGIGELFF. The CDR3 nucleotides are TGTGCCATCAGTGAGGGGATCGGGGAGCTGTTTTTT.

V is TRBV10-1 and J is TRBJ2-7, with 7 nucleotides matching TRBD2. CDR3 length equals 12 residues. J was trimmed by 3 bases and V by 11 bases; bases with no gene match: 7. Germline V gene data show CDR1 as WNHNN and CDR2 as SYGVQD (reference sequence). The CDR3 nucleotides read TGCGCCCCCAAGGGAGGGTACTACGAGCAGTACTTC. Translation gives CAPKGGYYEQYF.

This clonotype was seen only a few times. This chain connects TRBV10-3 to TRBJ2-7; TRBD1 matches 9 bases. CDR3 length: 15 residues. V dropped 4 bases and J dropped 5; count of bases not matched to a gene: 9. The V gene's germline CDR1 is ENHRY and CDR2 SYGVKD. The CDR3 coding sequence is TGTGCCATCAGTGCGAGTGAGGACAGGGGTGACGAGCAGTACTTC. Translating it yields CAISASEDRGDEQYF.

The CDR3 DNA follows: TGTGCCAGCAGCCGCCTAGCTGGGGAGCTGTTTTTT. This codes for CASSRLAGELFF. The V and J genes are TRBV11-2 and TRBJ2-2, with D perhaps TRBD2 (5 bases). The CDR3 is 12 residues long. Germline V lookup: CDR1 SGHAT, CDR2 FQNNGV. V was cut by 5 bases and J by 8 bases, with 9 bases left in between.

The chain recombines TRBV9 with TRBJ1-1; D unclear. V was pared by 2 bases and J by 5 bases, with 19 bases between. In germline, CDR1 is SGDLS, CDR2 YYNGEE. The CDR3 is 16 residues long. The CDR3 here is CASSVMSNTGETEAFF. The CDR3 DNA is TGTGCCAGCAGCGTTATGTCGAACACCGGGGAGACTGAAGCTTTCTTT.

There are many counts of this clonotype. J is TRBJ1-5 and V is TRBV7-9, with D tentatively TRBD1 (5 bases). Trimming took off 11 bases at V and 4 bases at J, with 12 bases between the two ends. CDR1 is SEHNR, CDR2 FQNEAQ, per germline (reference sequence). CDR3 size: 12 residues. The CDR3, as DNA: TGTGCCTCCGGGTGGGGGAATCAGCCCCAGCATTTT. Translated: CASGWGNQPQHF.

The chain carries TRBV20-1 and TRBJ1-6; D is undetermined. Germline CDR1 DFQATT, CDR2 SNEGSKA (reference sequence). The germline V and J ends were trimmed by 6 bases and 8 bases, with 14 bases remaining between them. The CDR3 has 13 amino acids. Here the CDR3 reads CSAVRPGDSPLHF. For the CDR3, the DNA is TGCAGTGCGGTACGGCCCGGGGATTCACCCCTCCACTTT.

This clonotype was recorded at least ten times. This rearrangement joins TRBV3-1 to TRBJ1-1; D uncertain. CDR1 and CDR2 (germline): LGHDT, YNNKEL (reference sequence). Trimming removed 4 bases from V and 1 base from J, with 13 bases in between. This CDR3 is built from 15 residues. CDR3 residues: CASSPRWVGNTEAFF. In nucleotides, the CDR3 is TGTGCCAGCAGCCCACGTTGGGTAGGGAACACTGAAGCTTTCTTT.

As for this clonotype: One junction end does not reproduce the germline sequence, and a read error may be involved. V usage is TRBV10-1 and J usage is TRBJ2-5, with 7 bases matching TRBD2. Looked up from germline, CDR1 is WNHNN and CDR2 is SYGVQD (reference sequence). This CDR3 is 15 amino acids long. As DNA, the CDR3 is TGCGCCAGCAGGGAGTCCGGACTAGGGAGGGACGAGCGGTACTTC. Its translation: CASRESGLGRDERYF.

As for this clonotype: The CDR3 does not close with the conserved phenylalanine or tryptophan, likely indicating a read error. The DNA is left out, because the CDR3 cannot be placed on it with certainty; the CDR3 is given as TCRdb lists it. The chain is built from TRBV5-1 and TRBJ1-3; the D call TRBD1 from the table was never checked on the DNA. With termini counted, the CDR3 has 9 amino acids. CDR1 and CDR2 (germline): SGHRS, YFSETQ. The CDR3 reads CASSSGTGT.

A remark on this clonotype: This may stem from a read error, because a much larger clone lies one nucleotide away. The chain joins TRBV11-3 to TRBJ2-2; weak D call: TRBD1 (5 bases). CDR1 and CDR2 from the germline V gene are SGHNT and YENEEA. The CDR3 covers 17 residues. V was pared by 1 base and J by 6 bases, with 18 bases between. CDR3 nucleotide sequence: TGTGCCAGCAGCTTAGGGGGCGGTTTCGCAGGGTCCGGGGAGCTGTTTTTT. Amino acid sequence: CASSLGGGFAGSGELFF.

The sample holds a few counts of this clonotype. This chain connects TRBV30 to TRBJ2-7, with TRBD2 matching over 9 bases. This CDR3 region has 12 residues. V lost 7 bases and J lost 5; bases outside the gene matches: 6. The germline gives CDR1 GTSNPN, CDR2 SVGIG (reference sequence). The CDR3 DNA is TGTGCCTTGATAGCGGGAGTCGACGAGCAGTACTTC. Amino acid sequence: CALIAGVDEQYF.

Details on this clonotype: A read error may produce the germline difference seen at one junction end. The CDR3 sequence: CAASSEGQNTEAFF. The CDR3 DNA reads as TGTGCCGCCAGCAGCGAGGGACAGAACACTGAAGCTTTCTTT. This chain links TRBV15 with TRBJ1-1, with D possibly TRBD1 on 6 matching bases. The CDR3 runs to 14 residues. In germline, CDR1 is LNHNV, CDR2 YYDKDF (reference sequence).

This clonotype came up once. V is TRBV5-1 and J is TRBJ1-5; no reliable D call. V was clipped by 0 bases and J by 4 bases, with 20 bases between them. From germline, CDR1 is SGHRS and CDR2 YFSETQ. The CDR3 runs 18 residues. This chain's CDR3 is CASSLDAVSSSGNQPQHF. CDR3 in DNA: TGCGCCAGCAGCTTGGACGCAGTCTCCAGTAGCGGTAATCAGCCCCAGCATTTT. The full variable domain, rest sourced from reference TRBV5-1 and TRBJ1-5, is KAGVTQTPRYLIKTRGQQVTLSCSPISGHRSVSWYQQTPGQGLQFLFEYFSETQRNKGNFPGRFSGRQFSNSRSEMNVSTLELGDSALYLCASSLDAVSSSGNQPQHFGDGTRLSIL.

The rearrangement joins TRBV15 to TRBJ1-5; D is unclear. This CDR3 spans 16 amino acids. Germline CDR1 and CDR2: LNHNV and YYDKDF (reference sequence). The V end lost 1 base, the J end lost 5 bases, and 15 bases lay between the germline ends. The CDR3 DNA reads TGTGCCACCAGCAGAGGAGAGGCCGTACCGGATCAGCCCCAGCATTTT. This encodes CATSRGEAVPDQPQHF.

This clonotype has only a few counts. This chain connects TRBV30 to TRBJ1-1; D ambiguous. Germline CDR1 reads GTSNPN; CDR2 reads SVGIG (reference sequence). The CDR3 length is 11 residues. Trimming left V 2 bases short and J 7 bases short, with 8 bases between. CDR3 protein: CAWSRKGEAFF. The CDR3 DNA reads as TGTGCCTGGAGTCGAAAGGGTGAAGCTTTCTTT.

This clonotype has a count of ten or more. The chain links TRBV5-1 to TRBJ1-2; D is perhaps TRBD1 (5 bases). There are 15 residues in the CDR3. Trimming removed 0 bases at V and 11 bases at J, with 20 bases between. CDR1 and CDR2 (germline): SGHRS, YFSETQ. Here the CDR3 DNA reads TGCGCCAGCAGCTTGGATGTTCGGGGCAGGGAACCGTACACCTTC. This codes for CASSLDVRGREPYTF. Complete variable domain (other parts from reference TRBV5-1 and TRBJ1-2): KAGVTQTPRYLIKTRGQQVTLSCSPISGHRSVSWYQQTPGQGLQFLFEYFSETQRNKGNFPGRFSGRQFSNSRSEMNVSTLELGDSALYLCASSLDVRGREPYTFGSGTRLTVV.